These T cell receptor beta chains were read from a single sample in a study of blood T cell repertoires in COVID-19. Produced via immunoSEQ multiplex PCR; TCRdb's table is partial and in-frame only. This sample has over 250,000 clones; roughly 89% occur once, and the top ten carry 2.2%. The material sequenced was peripheral blood. Receptor source: a man aged 50 to 59 with acute or convalescent COVID-19. The CDR3 runs from the conserved cysteine through the conserved F or W.

V	CDR3
TRBV18	CASSLPGTGSQKLFF
TRBV6-5	CASSTSDEQFF
TRBV2	CASNGQGGGNTIYF
TRBV12-5	CASGSQVGTEAFF
TRBV3-1/TRBV3-2	CASSQVGTGTTRRYGYTF
TRBV5-6	CASSWGDQGTTNEKLFF
TRBV30	CAWSEGQDGEKLFF
TRBV3-1/TRBV3-2	CASSPGQGRGYTF
TRBV5-5	CASTGEYSQYF
TRBV7-9	CASSLLPVNEQFF
TRBV11-2	CASSLGHPTEAFF
TRBV7-8	CASSPFTDTQYF
TRBV5-4	CASSSLVGRLSETQYF
TRBV30	CAWSAQTGLNTEAFF
TRBV4-1	CASSQEGQGTGNTIYF
TRBV6-5	CASSYSGEAGSEAFF
TRBV6-5	CASQGQFNQPQHF
TRBV5-1	CASSGQGRGEKLFF
TRBV5-1	CASSPDSYNEQFF